These 5 T cell receptor beta chains originate from one sample sequenced in a study of identifying expanded T cells in peripheral blood. The data were produced by immunoSEQ multiplex PCR, yet TCRdb's version contains in-frame clones alone and is incomplete. The table includes some 77,000 clones, approximately 90% detected once. The source material was blood. The receptors come from a person between 18 and 75 years old in good health.

Only one count was recorded for this clone. The chain carries TRBV6-1 and TRBJ1-4, with TRBD1 matching 7 bases. This CDR3 contains 16 residues. Trimming took 4 bases from V and 7 from J; bases not matched to a gene: 12. The germline CDR1 and CDR2 sequences are MNHNS and SASEGT. CDR3 loop: CASSASPRQGGEKLFF. CDR3 nucleotides: TGTGCCAGCAGTGCCTCGCCGCGGCAGGGGGGTGAAAAACTGTTTTTT.

Only one count was recorded for this clone. This chain links TRBV6-5 with TRBJ2-7; the D is unclear. The CDR3 loop spans 14 amino acids. The V end lost 6 bases, the J end lost 0 bases, and 12 bases lay between the germline ends. Germline CDR1 is MNHEY and CDR2 is SVGAGI. The CDR3: CASSLIPDSYEQYF. In nucleotides, the CDR3 is TGTGCCAGCAGCCTAATTCCCGACTCCTACGAGCAGTACTTC.

The CDR3 reads CASSQGISGNTIYF. CDR3 in DNA: TGCGCCAGCAGCCAAGGGATCTCTGGAAACACCATATATTTT. This chain uses TRBV4-3 with TRBJ1-3; D ambiguous. V lost 1 base and J lost 0, with 4 bases in between. The CDR3 sequence is 14 residues long. Germline V gene lookup returns CDR1 LGHNA and CDR2 YSLEER.

By share, this clone ranks as large (0.1 to 1%). The chain recombines TRBV6-5 with TRBJ1-6; D remains unclear. This CDR3 is built from 12 residues. Germline assignment: CDR1 MNHEY and CDR2 SVGAGI. Deletions cut 8 bases from V and 8 bases from J, with 10 bases between. CDR3 amino acids: CASYAFDSPLHF. The CDR3 DNA reads as TGTGCCAGCTACGCTTTCGATTCACCCCTCCACTTT.

V gene TRBV11-3 combines with J gene TRBJ1-5; 8 nucleotides agree with TRBD1. V dropped 3 bases and J dropped 6; count of bases not matched to a gene: 13. Germline V gives CDR1 SGHNT, CDR2 YENEEA. The length of the CDR3 is 17 residues. CDR3 amino acids: CASSFRIDRGWLQPQHF. The CDR3 region has the DNA TGTGCCAGCAGCTTCCGAATCGACAGGGGTTGGCTTCAGCCCCAGCATTTT.